Following are 25 T cell receptor beta chains from one sample sequenced in a study of early T cells in non-severe SARS-CoV-2 infection (TCRdb year 2021). The protocol used for the library was 5' RACE. The instrument was a NextSeq 500. TCRdb itself trimmed the public reads at Q25 with fastp, ran MiXCR and retained productive beta chains. Identical CDR3 protein sequences are pooled into one entry, listed with their most common genes and DNA. This sample is represented by more than 25,000 distinct CDR3 sequences; under 10% of them were singletons. Of the sample, approximately 14% falls within the top ten clones. Input material: whole blood. The receptors derive from an adult who was a healthcare worker with PCR-confirmed SARS-CoV-2 infection or an uninfected control (not recorded which).

This CDR3 reads CASSLDNAAEQYF. The CDR3 DNA is TGTGCCAGCTCACTGGACAATGCCGCCGAGCAGTACTTC. The rearrangement joins TRBV18 to TRBJ2-7; tentatively, D is TRBD1 (5 bases). CDR3 size: 13 residues. Germline V CDR1 and CDR2: KGHSH, LQKENI. Trimming took 4 bases from V and 6 from J, leaving 13 bases between them. The full variable domain, in which reference TRBV18 and TRBJ2-7 provide the parts outside the CDR3, is NAGVMQNPRHLVRRRGQEARLRCSPMKGHSHVYWYRQLPEEGLKFMVYLQKENIIDESGMPKERFSAEFPKEGPSILRIQQVVRGDSAAYFCASSLDNAAEQYFGPGTRLTVT.

CDR3 sequence reads: CASSRGTTYEQYF. For the CDR3, the DNA is TGTGCCAGCAGCCGGGGGACTACCTACGAGCAGTACTTC. The rearrangement links TRBV3-1 to TRBJ2-7; 7 nucleotides line up with TRBD2. The CDR3 length is 13 residues. The junction had 2 bases not matched to a gene; V was cut back by 4 bases and J by 2 bases. Germline CDR1 is LGHDT and CDR2 is YNNKEL (reference sequence).

This clonotype was seen a few times. The rearrangement joins TRBV29-1 to TRBJ1-2; 7 nucleotides match TRBD1. This CDR3 is 14 amino acids long. J lost 1 base, V lost 3 bases, and 5 bases had no gene match. Germline loops: CDR1 SQVTM, CDR2 ANQGSEA. CDR3 DNA: TGCAGCGTTGATAGGCAGGGGGTTAACTATGGCTACACCTTC. Protein sequence: CSVDRQGVNYGYTF.

This clonotype has a count of ten or more. V is TRBV4-2 and J is TRBJ2-7; D gene unclear. The germline V and J ends were trimmed by 1 base and 0 bases, with 4 bases remaining between them. The CDR3 sequence is 13 residues long. Germline V lookup: CDR1 LGHNA, CDR2 YNFKEQ. The CDR3, as DNA: TGTGCCAGCAGCCAAGGCGGCTCCTACGAGCAGTACTTC. Translation gives CASSQGGSYEQYF.

The chain recombines TRBV11-1 with TRBJ2-3, with TRBD2 as a possible D gene (5 bases). This CDR3 spans 14 amino acids. V was shortened by 1 base and J by 1 base, with 6 bases between the two germline ends. CDR1 is SGHAT, CDR2 FQDESV, per germline (reference sequence). The CDR3 reads CASSLGTRTDTQYF. Here the CDR3 DNA reads TGTGCCAGCAGCTTAGGGACTCGCACAGATACGCAGTATTTT.

This clonotype was detected only a few times. The chain couples TRBV24-1 to TRBJ2-1; D might be TRBD2 (6 bases). V gave up 2 bases and J gave up 8 bases, with 15 bases separating them. The CDR3 is 15 residues long. Per the germline V gene, CDR1 is KGHDR and CDR2 is SFDVKD. CDR3 in amino acids: CATSDSRARGYEQFF. Here the CDR3 DNA reads TGTGCCACCAGTGATTCCCGAGCCCGGGGGTATGAGCAGTTCTTC.

CDR3 bases: TGTGCCAGCAGCCCGCCACAGTGGGGGGACACCGGGGAGCTGTTTTTT. The encoded protein is CASSPPQWGDTGELFF. The V and J genes are TRBV7-6 and TRBJ2-2, with TRBD2 as a possible D gene (6 bases). Per the germline V gene, CDR1 is SGHVS and CDR2 is FNYEAQ. Trimming left V 5 bases short and J 3 bases short, with 16 bases between. This CDR3 comprises 16 residues.

This clonotype was counted only a few times. The chain recombines TRBV11-2 with TRBJ2-3; 9 bases agree with TRBD2. The CDR3 is 16 residues long. J gave up 7 bases and V 5 bases, and 13 bases lay outside the gene matches. Per the germline V gene, CDR1 is SGHAT and CDR2 is FQNNGV. CDR3 coding DNA: TGTGCCAGCAGCAAATCTAGCGGGGCCCGATCAAATACGCAGTATTTT. This gives the protein CASSKSSGARSNTQYF.

This clonotype is medium-sized. The rearrangement uses TRBV6-7 and TRBJ1-5, with D uncertain. TRBV6-7 is sorted into the ORF group, with uncertain function. V shed 0 bases and J shed 7 bases, with 19 bases lying between them. There are 17 residues in the CDR3. CDR3 amino acids: CASSYSRYSGAGQPQHF. The CDR3 nucleotides read TGTGCCAGCAGTTACTCGAGATACAGCGGAGCCGGGCAGCCCCAGCATTTT.

Many counts were recorded for this clonotype. The genes are TRBV7-9 and TRBJ1-3; D gene uncertain. V was pared by 5 bases and J by 0 bases, with 11 bases between. This CDR3 has 15 amino acids. Germline CDR1 SEHNR, CDR2 FQNEAQ (reference sequence). Written as DNA, the CDR3 is TGTGCCAGCAGCCCTTCCGGATACTCTGGAAACACCATATATTTT. Its translation: CASSPSGYSGNTIYF.

The sample holds many counts of this clonotype. V usage is TRBV20-1 and J usage is TRBJ1-1; D is perhaps TRBD1 (6 bases). The CDR3 extends over 14 amino acids. Looked up from germline, CDR1 is DFQATT and CDR2 is SNEGSKA (reference sequence). V lost 0 bases, J lost 5 bases, and 13 bases lay in between. CDR3 sequence reads: CSARERHTGTEAFF. The CDR3 nucleotides are TGCAGTGCTAGAGAGAGGCATACAGGGACTGAAGCTTTCTTT.

The rearrangement links TRBV24-1 to TRBJ2-1, with TRBD1 matching over 7 bases. CDR3 length equals 15 residues. Germline trimming cut 3 bases from V and 3 bases from J; bases unmatched to any gene: 4. Germline V gene sequence: CDR1 KGHDR, CDR2 SFDVKD. The CDR3 reads CATSDVAGGYNEQFF. DNA for the CDR3: TGTGCCACCAGTGATGTAGCAGGGGGCTACAATGAGCAGTTCTTC.

The table lists this clonotype with many counts. The chain is built from TRBV4-2 and TRBJ2-2, with D unclear. The CDR3 consists of 14 residues. CDR1 and CDR2 (germline): LGHNA, YNFKEQ. V dropped 0 bases and J dropped 4 bases, with 6 bases sitting between them. CDR3 coding DNA: TGTGCCAGCAGCCAAGAATTAGCCACCGGGGAGCTGTTTTTT. Its protein product is CASSQELATGELFF.

In the case of this clonotype: With a much larger clone just one base away, this may be a read error. The chain has TRBV20-1 and TRBJ1-1, with no clear D. In germline, CDR1 is DFQATT, CDR2 SNEGSKA (reference sequence). With 2 bases removed from V and 4 bases from J, the gap between germline ends came to 8 bases. CDR3 size: 12 residues. In DNA form, the CDR3 reads TGCAGTGCTAGATCGAGTACCACTGAAGCTTTCTTT. Translating gives CSARSSTTEAFF.

This clonotype has at least ten counts. The rearrangement joins TRBV7-9 to TRBJ1-2; D unclear. The CDR3 totals 12 residues. V was cut by 4 bases and J by 3 bases, with 6 bases left in between. CDR1 SEHNR and CDR2 FQNEAQ come from the germline V gene (reference sequence). CDR3 DNA: TGTGCCAGCAGCTCCGGCCACTATGGCTACACCTTC. It yields the protein CASSSGHYGYTF.

At least ten counts were recorded for this clonotype. This chain uses TRBV5-4 with TRBJ2-6; the match to TRBD1 covers 7 bases. V shed 4 bases, J shed 0 bases, and the junction held 7 bases outside the gene matches. Germline loops: CDR1 SGHNT, CDR2 YYREEE (reference sequence). The CDR3 is 17 residues long. The CDR3 DNA is TGTGCCAGCAGCCGACAGGGCGAACTCTCTGGGGCCAACGTCCTGACTTTC. Translation: CASSRQGELSGANVLTF.

This clonotype turned up a few times. This chain links TRBV7-8 with TRBJ2-5; 10 bases are shared with TRBD2. In germline, CDR1 is SGHVS, CDR2 FQNEAQ. V shed 3 bases, J shed 6 bases, and the junction held 7 bases outside the gene matches. This CDR3 spans 15 amino acids. The CDR3 loop is CASSFPGLAIKTQYF. The CDR3, as DNA: TGTGCCAGCAGCTTCCCGGGACTAGCGATTAAGACCCAGTACTTC.

In this sample, this clonotype turned up a few times. The CDR3 loop reads CSARVEGSSNQPQHF. DNA for the CDR3: TGCAGTGCTAGAGTGGAAGGTAGTAGCAATCAGCCCCAGCATTTT. The rearrangement links TRBV20-1 to TRBJ1-5; D is uncertain. Germline V gives CDR1 DFQATT, CDR2 SNEGSKA (reference sequence). This CDR3 comprises 15 residues. The ends were cut back, 1 base at V and 0 bases at J, with 10 bases in the middle.

This clonotype was detected many times. The V and J genes are TRBV12-3 or TRBV12-4 and TRBJ1-2, with D unresolved. Between the trimmed V and J ends, which lost 0 bases and 8 bases, there was a span of 13 bases. The CDR3 is 14 residues long. CDR3 residues: CASSLAPAARGYTF. CDR3 nucleotides: TGTGCCAGCAGTTTAGCGCCGGCAGCTAGGGGCTACACCTTC.

Judged by abundance, this clonotype is medium-sized. J is TRBJ1-2 and V is TRBV7-8; D is possibly TRBD1 (6 bases). In germline, CDR1 is SGHVS, CDR2 FQNEAQ. The CDR3 is 17 residues long. The ends were cut back, 4 bases at V and 2 bases at J, with 20 bases in the middle. CDR3 in amino acids: CASSSPAQGRINYGYTF. CDR3 nucleotides: TGTGCCAGCAGCTCTCCCGCACAGGGAAGGATAAACTATGGCTACACCTTC.

This clonotype has more than one count but fewer than ten. This chain uses TRBV11-1 with TRBJ2-3; TRBD2 matches 7 bases. Germline CDR1 reads SGHAT; CDR2 reads FQDESV (reference sequence). V lost 5 bases to trimming and J lost 4 bases; unmatched junction nucleotides: 12. The CDR3 covers 16 residues. The CDR3 DNA is TGTGCCAGCAGCCCTAGGATGAGGACTAGTGCAGATACGCAGTATTTT. As protein: CASSPRMRTSADTQYF.

This chain's CDR3 is CASRQTNQPQHF. The CDR3 coding sequence is TGTGCCAGCAGGCAGACCAATCAGCCCCAGCATTTT. The chain joins TRBV28 to TRBJ1-5; D gene unclear. With 6 bases removed from V and 3 bases from J, the gap between germline ends came to 6 bases. Germline loops: CDR1 MDHEN, CDR2 SYDVKM. The CDR3 is 12 amino acids.

Ten or more counts support this clonotype. The chain links TRBV29-1 to TRBJ2-3, with 8 bases matching TRBD2. The CDR3 is 18 amino acids. Per the germline V gene, CDR1 is SQVTM and CDR2 is ANQGSEA. J lost 0 bases, V lost 6 bases, and 17 bases had no gene match. The CDR3 nucleotides are TGCAGCGTCGGTAGGATTCCCGTTAGCGGGGTTAGCACAGATACGCAGTATTTT. It encodes CSVGRIPVSGVSTDTQYF.

V gene TRBV5-1 combines with J gene TRBJ1-2; the D is unclear. The CDR3 is 13 amino acids. Trimming removed 0 bases from V and 6 bases from J, with 9 bases in between. Germline CDR1 reads SGHRS; CDR2 reads YFSETQ. The CDR3 sequence: CASSLGGRHGYTF. The CDR3 DNA is TGCGCCAGCAGCTTGGGAGGGAGGCATGGCTACACCTTC.

The rearrangement links TRBV20-1 to TRBJ1-5; D is uncertain. The CDR3 extends over 12 amino acids. V shed 5 bases and J shed 2 bases, with 7 bases lying between them. Per the germline V gene, CDR1 is DFQATT and CDR2 is SNEGSKA (reference sequence). CDR3 residues: CSAAPGNQPQHF. The CDR3 DNA reads TGCAGTGCTGCCCCAGGCAATCAGCCCCAGCATTTT.